These 19 T cell receptor beta chains originate from one sample sequenced in a study of siplizumab effects on memory and regulatory T cells. Using immunoSEQ multiplex PCR, the repertoire was profiled, and TCRdb retains in-frame clones only, with some absent. The sample includes roughly 100,000 clones, about 93% of them seen just once. The sample taken for sequencing was Tregs sorted from blood. The source of these receptors is a human donor in good health.

This clone was detected once. J is TRBJ2-1 and V is TRBV19; TRBD2 matches 14 bases. The trim removed 7 bases at V and 7 bases at J, leaving 9 bases unmatched. The CDR3 is made up of 16 amino acids. From germline, CDR1 is LNHDA and CDR2 SQIVND (reference sequence). The CDR3 nucleotides are TGTGCCAGTACCTCATGGACTAGCGGGAGGAGGAATGAGCAGTTCTTC. This gives the protein CASTSWTSGRRNEQFF.

The gene calls are TRBV5-1 and TRBJ2-7; D not certain. Trimming cost V 7 bases and J 6 bases, with 17 bases left between them. The CDR3 contains 13 residues. Germline V gives CDR1 SGHRS, CDR2 YFSETQ. The CDR3 spells CASRPYDGLEQYF. DNA for the CDR3: TGCGCCAGCCGACCTTACGACGGGCTCGAGCAGTACTTC.

The J gene is TRBJ2-1, the V gene TRBV13; D uncertain. Trimming removed 3 bases at V and 10 bases at J, with 10 bases between. Per germline, CDR1 PRHDT and CDR2 FYEKMQ (reference sequence). The CDR3 has 12 amino acids. CDR3: CASSFRLGEQFF. The CDR3 coding sequence is TGTGCCAGCAGCTTTCGGTTGGGGGAGCAGTTCTTC.

A single count supports this clone. The rearrangement links TRBV5-1 to TRBJ2-6; no clear D gene. The CDR3 totals 14 residues. Germline CDR1 and CDR2: SGHRS and YFSETQ. V dropped 6 bases and J dropped 0 bases, with 7 bases sitting between them. DNA for the CDR3: TGCGCCAGCAAGCCGAACTCTGGGGCCAACGTCCTGACTTTC. It yields the protein CASKPNSGANVLTF.

This clone appeared a single time. The V call is TRBV19, the J call TRBJ1-1; a possible D gene is TRBD1 (6 bases). CDR3 size: 14 residues. V was cut by 6 bases and J by 4 bases, with 15 bases left in between. Germline CDR1 is LNHDA and CDR2 is SQIVND (reference sequence). This chain's CDR3 is CASSALGGSTEAFF. The CDR3 DNA reads as TGTGCCAGTAGCGCGTTGGGGGGCTCCACTGAAGCTTTCTTT. Combining the CDR3 with reference TRBV19 and TRBJ1-1 gives the whole variable domain DGGITQSPKYLFRKEGQNVTLSCEQNLNHDAMYWYRQDPGQGLRLIYYSQIVNDFQKGDIAEGYSVSREKKESFPLTVTSAQKNPTAFYLCASSALGGSTEAFFGQGTRLTVV.

V gene TRBV5-5 combines with J gene TRBJ2-3; D possibly corresponds to TRBD2 (6 bases). Germline CDR1 is SGHKS and CDR2 is YYEKEE (reference sequence). The CDR3 extends over 14 amino acids. Trimming cost V 5 bases and J 4 bases, with 14 bases left between them. The CDR3 loop is CASRLGGLADTQYF. The DNA of the CDR3 is TGTGCCAGCAGGCTTGGAGGGTTGGCAGATACGCAGTATTTT.

The gene calls are TRBV6-5 and TRBJ1-2; D remains unclear. V was clipped by 5 bases and J by 8 bases, with 12 bases between them. This CDR3 is built from 12 residues. Germline-derived CDR1 and CDR2 are MNHEY and SVGAGI. This chain's CDR3 is CASSPPGLGYTF. Here the CDR3 DNA reads TGTGCCAGCAGTCCCCCGGGGTTGGGCTACACCTTC.

The chain combines TRBV5-1 with TRBJ1-3, with D possibly TRBD1 on 6 matching bases. The CDR3 covers 14 residues. V lost 4 bases and J 4 bases, leaving 12 bases between the germline ends. Germline CDR1 and CDR2: SGHRS and YFSETQ. CDR3 amino acids: CASSLTGAGNTIYF. The CDR3 DNA reads as TGCGCCAGCAGCCTGACAGGAGCCGGAAACACCATATATTTT.

The chain joins TRBV7-9 to TRBJ2-2, with 8 bases matching TRBD1. Germline CDR1 and CDR2: SEHNR and FQNEAQ (reference sequence). V gave up 3 bases and J gave up 7 bases; unmatched junction bases: 7. CDR3 length equals 15 residues. Here the CDR3 reads CASSFDGQGVGELFF. The CDR3 DNA is TGTGCCAGCAGCTTCGATGGACAGGGAGTCGGGGAGCTGTTTTTT.

J is TRBJ1-2 and V is TRBV7-2; 8 bases fit TRBD1. The J segment lost 2 bases and the V segment lost 5 bases, leaving 4 bases of the junction unmatched. The germline V gene encodes CDR1 SGHTA and CDR2 FQGNSA. This CDR3 contains 14 residues. CDR3: CASSERQGNYGYTF. Here the CDR3 DNA reads TGTGCCAGCAGCGAACGACAGGGGAACTATGGCTACACCTTC. The full variable domain, completed using reference TRBV7-2 and TRBJ1-2, is GAGVSQSPSNKVTEKGKDVELRCDPISGHTALYWYRQSLGQGLEFLIYFQGNSAPDKSGLPSDRFSAERTGGSVSTLTIQRTQQEDSAVYLCASSERQGNYGYTFGSGTRLTVV.

The chain joins TRBV5-4 to TRBJ2-1; 14 bases map to TRBD2. The germline V gene encodes CDR1 SGHNT and CDR2 YYREEE (reference sequence). V was pared by 4 bases and J by 4 bases, with 1 base of the junction left unmatched. This CDR3 region has 15 residues. CDR3 nucleotide sequence: TGTGCCAGCAGCCGGACTAGCGGGGGGTACAATGAGCAGTTCTTC. Translation: CASSRTSGGYNEQFF.

The chain links TRBV5-6 to TRBJ2-5, with TRBD1 as a possible D gene (5 bases). The last part of the DNA fits TRBJ2-7 better; the J call may be wrong. This CDR3 has 13 residues. Germline V lookup: CDR1 SGHDT, CDR2 YYEEEE. The CDR3 sequence: CASSLPGQDEQYF. CDR3 in DNA: TGTGCCAGCAGCTTGCCAGGGCAGGACGAGCAGTACTTC.

The table lists this clone with a count of one. The chain is built from TRBV9 and TRBJ1-2; 8 positions match TRBD1. Germline CDR1 reads SGDLS; CDR2 reads YYNGEE. There are 15 residues in the CDR3. V trimming: 3 bases; J trimming: 2 bases; junction bases outside the gene matches: 6. For the CDR3, the DNA is TGTGCCAGCAGCGCCTACAGGGGGTTCAACTATGGCTACACCTTC. This translates into CASSAYRGFNYGYTF.

The V and J genes are TRBV6-6 and TRBJ2-3; D is ambiguous. The V gene lost 6 bases and the J gene lost 3 bases, with 4 bases spanning the gap. This CDR3 is built from 11 residues. Germline lookup yields CDR1 MNHNY and CDR2 SVGAGI (reference sequence). In nucleotides, the CDR3 is TGTGCCAGCAGCCTAACAGATACGCAGTATTTT. Encoded protein: CASSLTDTQYF.

The chain uses TRBV10-3 and TRBJ2-7; D may be TRBD2 (6 bases). The CDR3 spans 13 residues. Germline lookup yields CDR1 ENHRY and CDR2 SYGVKD. Trimming shortened V by 7 bases and J by 3 bases, and 13 bases separated the two germline ends. The chain's CDR3 is CAIMPQGGYEQYF. The CDR3 DNA reads TGTGCCATCATGCCGCAGGGAGGCTACGAGCAGTACTTC.

The genes are TRBV5-6 and TRBJ1-3; D may be TRBD1 (5 bases). Germline V gives CDR1 SGHDT, CDR2 YYEEEE. The V end lost 3 bases, the J end lost 2 bases, and 12 bases lay between the germline ends. The CDR3 loop spans 15 amino acids. This chain's CDR3 is CASSSKGVPGNTIYF. The CDR3 nucleotides are TGTGCCAGCAGCTCGAAAGGGGTCCCTGGAAACACCATATATTTT.

The chain recombines TRBV9 with TRBJ1-1; the D is unclear. The CDR3 totals 12 residues. The V end lost 3 bases, the J end lost 7 bases, and 10 bases lay between the germline ends. The germline V gene encodes CDR1 SGDLS and CDR2 YYNGEE. This CDR3 reads CASSEIAGEAFF. The CDR3 DNA reads TGTGCCAGCAGCGAGATTGCAGGTGAAGCTTTCTTT.

The rearrangement joins TRBV5-1 to TRBJ2-5, with a tentative D call TRBD2 (6 bases). V gave up 4 bases and J gave up 2 bases, with 18 bases separating them. The CDR3 totals 16 residues. The V gene's germline CDR1 is SGHRS and CDR2 YFSETQ. The CDR3 DNA reads as TGCGCCAGCAGCGGGGGGACGCTTTTAGGGCAAGAGACCCAGTACTTC. It yields the protein CASSGGTLLGQETQYF.

The chain has TRBV28 and TRBJ1-2; no firm D call. Trimming pared 7 bases from V and 5 bases from J, leaving 17 bases between. CDR3 length equals 14 residues. Per germline, CDR1 MDHEN and CDR2 SYDVKM. The CDR3 here is CASKPGDYGYGYTF. The CDR3 coding sequence is TGTGCCAGCAAGCCGGGAGATTACGGTTATGGCTACACCTTC.